The 11 T cell receptor beta chains in this list originate from one sample, sequenced in a study of blood T cell repertoires in COVID-19. Method: immunoSEQ multiplex PCR; TCRdb's copy keeps in-frame clones and lacks some. Seen here are 250,000 to 300,000 clones, roughly 90% observed once, and the top ten hold roughly 12%. Sequencing used peripheral blood. The source of these receptors is a woman younger than 45 with COVID-19, enrolled during active disease.

The chain joins TRBV3-1 (or the pseudogene TRBV3-2) to TRBJ2-6; D gene unclear. In germline, CDR1 is LGHDT, CDR2 YNNKEL (reference sequence). This CDR3 has 15 residues. V was shortened by 0 bases and J by 1 base, with 4 bases between the two germline ends. CDR3 nucleotides: TGTGCCAGCAGCCAAGACAGTTCTGGGGCCAACGTCCTGACTTTC. Residues: CASSQDSSGANVLTF.

J is TRBJ2-7 and V is TRBV28; 11 nucleotides align to TRBD1. Germline values: CDR1 MDHEN, CDR2 SYDVKM. This CDR3 region has 15 residues. V shed 6 bases and J 5 bases; nucleotides not matched to a gene: 9. DNA of the CDR3: TGTGCCAGCAGGTTGCGGACAGGGGGCTTCCACGAGCAGTACTTC. Residues: CASRLRTGGFHEQYF.

V and J are TRBV5-6 and TRBJ2-7, with 8 bases aligning to TRBD1. With V trimmed by 4 bases and J by 5 bases, 5 bases remained unmatched. The CDR3 is 13 residues long. The germline CDR1 and CDR2 sequences are SGHDT and YYEEEE. The CDR3 sequence: CASSRQGPNEQYF. CDR3 sequence (DNA): TGTGCCAGCAGCCGACAGGGGCCCAACGAGCAGTACTTC.

The chain employs TRBV6-5 and TRBJ1-1, with D maybe TRBD1 (5 bases). This CDR3 has 13 residues. Trimming took off 8 bases at V and 0 bases at J, with 10 bases between the two ends. Germline CDR1 is MNHEY and CDR2 is SVGAGI. The CDR3 DNA is TGTGCCAGCTTCAGGGCGATGAACACTGAAGCTTTCTTT. It encodes CASFRAMNTEAFF.

V and J are TRBV6-4 and TRBJ2-1; D gene ambiguous. Germline loops: CDR1 MRHNA, CDR2 SNTAGT. The germline V and J ends were trimmed by 3 bases and 0 bases, with 9 bases remaining between them. The CDR3 length is 15 residues. The CDR3 loop is CASSEVESSYNEQFF. The CDR3 DNA reads as TGTGCCAGCAGTGAGGTTGAGAGCTCCTACAATGAGCAGTTCTTC.

CDR3 sequence reads: CASPRSGRGQAPLMNTEAFF. The CDR3 nucleotides read TGTGCCAGCCCCCGTTCAGGCCGCGGACAGGCACCCCTCATGAACACTGAAGCTTTCTTT. This chain uses TRBV2 with TRBJ1-1; 7 nucleotides agree with TRBD1. This CDR3 is 20 amino acids long. Germline CDR1 SNHLY, CDR2 FYNNEI. With 8 bases clipped from V and 0 bases from J, the junction kept 24 bases outside the gene matches.

The chain joins TRBV14 to TRBJ1-4, with D maybe TRBD1 (5 bases). The germline V and J ends were trimmed by 3 bases and 13 bases, with 12 bases remaining between them. The CDR3 sequence is 12 residues long. Germline loops: CDR1 SGHDN, CDR2 FVKESK. The CDR3 is CASSHTRTRLFF. The CDR3 bases are TGTGCCAGCAGCCACACAAGGACAAGACTGTTTTTT.

This clone has just a few counts. The J gene is TRBJ2-7, the V gene TRBV2, with 10 bases that match TRBD2. Germline V lookup: CDR1 SNHLY, CDR2 FYNNEI. Germline trimming cut 4 bases from V and 5 bases from J; bases unmatched to any gene: 11. The CDR3 length is 16 residues. The CDR3 sequence: CASSVLLAGVNHEQYF. CDR3 bases: TGTGCCAGCAGTGTGCTTCTAGCGGGAGTGAACCACGAGCAGTACTTC.

This rearrangement joins TRBV24-1 to TRBJ2-3, with D possibly being TRBD1 (5 bases). This CDR3 is 13 amino acids long. V gave up 3 bases and J gave up 5 bases, with 8 bases separating them. CDR1 KGHDR and CDR2 SFDVKD come from the germline V gene. The CDR3 sequence: CATSDDSLDTQYF. CDR3 bases: TGTGCCACCAGTGATGACAGTCTAGATACGCAGTATTTT.

This rearrangement joins TRBV5-1 to TRBJ1-2; D remains unclear. This CDR3 region has 13 residues. Looked up from germline, CDR1 is SGHRS and CDR2 is YFSETQ. Trimming shortened V by 0 bases and J by 0 bases, and 3 bases separated the two germline ends. DNA for the CDR3: TGCGCCAGCAGCTTGGCAGCTAACTATGGCTACACCTTC. Translated: CASSLAANYGYTF. Variable domain in full (rest from reference TRBV5-1 and TRBJ1-2): KAGVTQTPRYLIKTRGQQVTLSCSPISGHRSVSWYQQTPGQGLQFLFEYFSETQRNKGNFPGRFSGRQFSNSRSEMNVSTLELGDSALYLCASSLAANYGYTFGSGTRLTVV.

The chain links TRBV28 to TRBJ1-1, with D maybe TRBD1 (5 bases). V lost 3 bases and J 0 bases, leaving 23 bases between the germline ends. CDR3 size: 19 residues. Germline assignment: CDR1 MDHEN and CDR2 SYDVKM. CDR3 bases: TGTGCCAGCAGTTTTTGGGACTCGGGGAAATCGGGCATGAACACTGAAGCTTTCTTT. Protein: CASSFWDSGKSGMNTEAFF.